This TCR beta chain was observed in a study of beta chain features in type 1 diabetes. The CDR3 extends over 14 amino acids. From germline, CDR1 is SSHAT and CDR2 FNYEAQ (reference sequence). Findings of the study overall: The analysis here could not establish whether HLA type shapes TCRB rearrangement.

Sequencing targeted expressed TCRB transcripts, as all isolated RNA had been reverse transcribed. Sequencing used immunoSEQ multiplex PCR; TCRdb keeps in-frame clones, though not all of them. This repertoire shows about 340,000 clones, roughly 8% found once; its top ten account for approximately 0.44%. This clone was counted between two and nine times. Its antigen is currently unknown. At one end the junction does not follow the germline gene, possibly because of a read error. Sequences were obtained from central memory CD4+ T cells from blood. The origin of this receptor is a woman between 18 and 29 years old in good health. The chain recombines TRBV7-7 with TRBJ2-2; D unresolved. CDR3 DNA sequence: TGTGCTAGCAGCTCTTCGGGGAACACCGGGGAGCTGTTTTTT. It encodes CASSSSGNTGELFF.